This T cell receptor (beta chain) was identified during a study of blood T cells in healthy people across ages. Germline V gene lookup returns CDR1 SGDLS and CDR2 YYNGEE. The germline V and J ends were trimmed by 0 bases and 4 bases, with 13 bases remaining between them. This CDR3 contains 15 residues. It was with a sample-barcoded 5' primer and a J-beta primer mix that a second PCR of roughly 7 to 12 cycles was run. The authors tagged each cDNA molecule using a template-switch adaptor with 12 random nucleotides. Using its own MiXCR run on the 5' RACE reads, TCRdb lists one record per CDR3 protein. The repertoire holds fewer than 650,000 distinct CDR3 sequences, with 25% to 35% as singletons. These records were also assigned to another study, of T cells of mothers and their children.

The sequence was collected from a boy aged 2 to 10 in good health. Sequenced material: blood. The chain uses TRBV9 and TRBJ1-1, with D possibly being TRBD1 (5 bases). The CDR3 spells CASSVDQGASTEAFF. CDR3 in DNA: TGTGCCAGCAGCGTAGACCAGGGAGCAAGCACTGAAGCTTTCTTT. The whole variable domain, filled in from reference TRBV9 and TRBJ1-1, reads DSGVTQTPKHLITATGQRVTLRCSPRSGDLSVYWYQQSLDQGLQFLIQYYNGEERAKGNILERFSAQQFPDLHSELNLSSLELGDSALYFCASSVDQGASTEAFFGQGTRLTVV.